Described below is a single T cell receptor (beta chain) sequence and its context. Only one count was recorded for this clone. No antigen is known for it. The record has no base qualities; no much larger clone is one base away. TCR CDR3 regions were amplified from genomic DNA by multiplex PCR using the deep immunoSEQ assay. For each cell subset, the extracted genomic DNA was distributed evenly across all wells of several immunoSEQ 96-well plates, and each plate served as one replicate. For sorted subsets, around 200 ng genomic DNA, equal to tens of thousands of T cell genomes, was loaded into each replicate PCR. Purified libraries were quantified with a Qubit 3.0 fluorometer, sized on a Bioanalyzer 2100, and re-quantified with the KAPA Library Quantification kit. A separate single-read 150-cycle Illumina NextSeq 550 flow cell was used to sequence each immunoSEQ 96-well plate. The study's own analysis went as follows. Because only junctional sequences without quality scores were contained in the immunoSEQ output, filtering matching that applied to full-length reads could not be performed. Sequences were annotated with PyIR, a Python wrapper for IgBLAST v1.9, and V/J genes and CDR3 were assigned using IMGT germline references. Any read was removed if the V/J assignment was weak (E-value above 1e-6), the CDR3 was missing, or the read contained stop codons, out-of-frame junctions, or ambiguous translated residues. V3J clonotypes were defined as sequences sharing the same inferred V gene, J gene, and CDR3 amino acid sequence. Percentage overlap between repertoires was computed as shared unique clonotypes divided by the size of the smaller repertoire. Richness of each repertoire was evaluated using RTK rarefaction, the Chao1 estimator, and Recon v2.1 estimates of unobserved clonotypes. OLGA was used to compute generation probabilities for all TCRbeta clonotypes that the gDNA method yielded from four donors. TCRdb holds this immuneACCESS table with in-frame rearrangements only. Some clones are missing; in checked studies, unresolved V genes explain under half, and the rest has no known cause. Clone size and the V and J calls come from that table; the DNA yielded D and trimming. This sample has a few million clones in its table, and less than 95% of those were observed once. Approximately 0.4% of the sample belongs to the ten largest clones.

Healthy HIV-negative adults with no recently reported acute infections or vaccinations were included as donors. All donors were Caucasian adults living in Nashville, Tennessee, USA. CD4+ T cells were enriched by magnetic negative selection, after which naive cells were positively selected on CD45RA and the negative fraction was taken as the memory subset. Blood was obtained by leukapheresis, after which PBMCs were separated by Ficoll-Histopaque density gradient centrifugation and cryopreserved in liquid nitrogen vapor phase. Purity and quantity of every magnetically sorted T cell population were checked by analytical flow cytometry. Genomic DNA was isolated from every sorted fraction and measured by UV absorbance on a Nanodrop 2000c. Inclusive of the bounding cysteine and phenylalanine, the CDR3 is 20 residues long. CDR3 DNA is the only sequence kept; it has 60 bases, read in frame from the first base. V is reduced by 0 bases and J by 0 bases, leaving a spacing of 23 bases between them. As encoded in the germline V gene, CDR1 is MGHRA while CDR2 is YSYEKL.

The data are from a study of shared clonotypes between healthy human individuals (dated by TCRdb to the early 2020s). The study in broad terms: The cohort included a few men and two women between 18 and 49 years of age. To estimate repertoire size and how much clonotypes are shared between individuals, the study performed deep sequencing of blood TCR repertoires from 4 to 6 healthy adults. For each donor, three plates each were used for CD4 naive and CD4 memory, two plates were used for CD8 naive, and one plate was used for CD8 memory. Different laboratories and diverse techniques were used to prepare libraries and sequence TCR repertoires, to increase sequencing depth and limit assay-specific biases. Leukapheresis yielded between about 0.85 and 10 billion PBMCs per donor. Study-wide findings and limitations: The small number of donors limited the genetic and exposure-history diversity represented. Even with the large sequencing depth, rarefaction of the sorted-subset datasets indicated that sequencing was incomplete. About 4.5% of naive CD4, 3.5% of naive CD8, roughly 2.5% of memory CD4, and about 0.4% of memory CD8 clonotypes were shared across a few donors. Sampling was limited to blood, and TCR repertoires in tissue likely differ from TCR repertoires in blood. Compared with non-shared clonotypes, clonotypes shared by all four sorted-subset donors had higher generation probabilities. Larger estimated clonotype richness was generally found for naive subsets than for memory subsets. Pairwise subsampling indicated that sequencing depth was expected to affect the degree of clonotype sharing among donors.

This TCR came from a young man in good health. Some clones in this sample may be carry-over from other donors' samples. The sequence joins TRBV4-1 to TRBJ1-1; TRBD1 is a weak D gene call, 6 bases matching. What was sequenced was naive CD4+ T cells from PBMCs. The meaning of the sample's cell subset or site label: CD45RA+ positively selected. DNA sequence: TGCGCCAGCAGCCAAGATCGTTCGGGGGCGCGAAGAGGGATGAACACTGAAGCTTTCTTT. The encoded protein is CASSQDRSGARRGMNTEAFF.